These T cell receptor beta chains were read from a single sample in a study of cytomegalovirus exposure and HLA in healthy donors. Here immunoSEQ multiplex PCR was the method, and the copy in TCRdb shows in-frame clones only, minus some. The table lists 90,000 to 100,000 clones, roughly 10% of them singletons. The sequencing sample was made of PBMCs. The receptors stem from a man in his fifties in good health and CMV-seropositive. The CDR3 runs from the conserved cysteine through the conserved F or W. D genes are given only for firm matches. Size values are once, few and many counts, or a class for expanded clones, and some rows have none.

D: .; V: TRBV5-1; length: 15; size: few; J: TRBJ1-1; DNA: TGCGCCAGCAGCCCACATTTGGCGCCGGGCACTGAAGCTTTCTTT; CDR3: CASSPHLAPGTEAFF
D: TRBD2; V: TRBV5-5; length: 19; size: .; J: TRBJ2-5; DNA: TGTGCCAGCAGCTTTACGCCGGGACTAGCGGGGTCGGGCCGGGAGACCCAGTACTTC; CDR3: CASSFTPGLAGSGRETQYF
D: .; V: TRBV6-1; length: 14; size: .; J: TRBJ1-1; DNA: TGTGCCAGCACCACAGAGCCCATGAACACTGAAGCTTTCTTT; CDR3: CASTTEPMNTEAFF
D: TRBD1; V: TRBV28; length: 14; size: few; J: TRBJ1-1; DNA: TGTGCCAGCAGTTTGAGGGGGCTCAGCACTGAAGCTTTCTTT; CDR3: CASSLRGLSTEAFF
D: .; V: TRBV28; length: 16; size: .; J: TRBJ1-5; DNA: TGTGCCAGCAGTTTACGCGGACAGTCCCTTGCTCAGCCCCAGCATTTT; CDR3: CASSLRGQSLAQPQHF
D: .; V: TRBV28; length: 13; size: .; J: TRBJ2-7; DNA: TGTGCCAGCATCGGGTCCTTGACCTACGAGCAGTACTTC; CDR3: CASIGSLTYEQYF
D: TRBD1; V: TRBV28; length: 13; size: .; J: TRBJ2-7; DNA: TGTGCCAGCAGGGGGGGGACAGGGTACGAGCAGTACTTC; CDR3: CASRGGTGYEQYF
D: TRBD1; V: TRBV2; length: 13; size: .; J: TRBJ2-1; DNA: TGTGCCAGCAGCGGGACAGGCTACAATGAGCAGTTCTTC; CDR3: CASSGTGYNEQFF
D: .; V: TRBV2; length: 13; size: few; J: TRBJ1-2; DNA: TGTGCCAGCACCACCCTAGGGGGCTATGGCTACACCTTC; CDR3: CASTTLGGYGYTF
D: .; V: TRBV19; length: 16; size: .; J: TRBJ1-5; DNA: TGTGCCAGTAGTGGGGGACAATATCATAGCAATCAGCCCCAGCATTTT; CDR3: CASSGGQYHSNQPQHF
D: TRBD2; V: TRBV28; length: 16; size: few; J: TRBJ2-1; DNA: TGTGCCAGCAGTTTATCCGGACTAGCGGGAGGGCCTTGGCAGTTCTTC; CDR3: CASSLSGLAGGPWQFF
D: TRBD2; V: TRBV19; length: 14; size: .; J: TRBJ2-7; DNA: TGTGCCAGCCAAACTAGCGGGACTTCCTACGAGCAGTACTTC; CDR3: CASQTSGTSYEQYF
D: .; V: TRBV5-1; length: 16; size: .; J: TRBJ1-3; DNA: TGCGCCAGCAGCACCAGTGCGGGGGGCTCTGGAAACACCATATATTTT; CDR3: CASSTSAGGSGNTIYF
D: TRBD1; V: TRBV5-1; length: 13; size: many; J: TRBJ1-4; DNA: TGCGCCAGCAGGGACAGGCATAATGAAAAACTGTTTTTT; CDR3: CASRDRHNEKLFF
D: .; V: TRBV28; length: 14; size: few; J: TRBJ2-1; DNA: TGTGCCAGCAGTTTGCAACGGAGACACAATGAGCAGTTCTTC; CDR3: CASSLQRRHNEQFF
D: .; V: TRBV6-1; length: 14; size: .; J: TRBJ1-4; DNA: TGTGCCAGCACCCCCCGGGCAGGGAACGAAAAACTGTTTTTT; CDR3: CASTPRAGNEKLFF
D: TRBD1; V: TRBV4-1; length: 20; size: .; J: TRBJ2-3; DNA: TGCGCCAGCAGCCATTTTGGTGGGGACAGGGCCCTTTTCAACACAGATACGCAGTATTTT; CDR3: CASSHFGGDRALFNTDTQYF
D: .; V: TRBV7-9; length: 15; size: few; J: TRBJ1-5; DNA: TGTGCCAGCAGCCAGGTGGGGCGCGGCAATCAGCCCCAGCATTTT; CDR3: CASSQVGRGNQPQHF
D: .; V: TRBV27; length: 14; size: few; J: TRBJ1-1; DNA: TGTGCCAGCATCCCCGGGTTTGGCCGCACTGAAGCTTTCTTT; CDR3: CASIPGFGRTEAFF
D: .; V: TRBV30; length: 13; size: few; J: TRBJ1-1; DNA: TGTGCCTGGAGTGTAGACTCCCGATCTGGAGCTTTCTTT; CDR3: CAWSVDSRSGAFF
D: .; V: TRBV14; length: 16; size: .; J: TRBJ2-7; DNA: TGTGCCAGCAGCCTACGGCCGGGACTGGGGACCTACGAGCAGTACTTC; CDR3: CASSLRPGLGTYEQYF
D: TRBD2; V: TRBV6-5; length: 14; size: .; J: TRBJ2-1; DNA: TGTGCCAGCAGTGGCGGGAGATCCTACAATGAGCAGTTCTTC; CDR3: CASSGGRSYNEQFF